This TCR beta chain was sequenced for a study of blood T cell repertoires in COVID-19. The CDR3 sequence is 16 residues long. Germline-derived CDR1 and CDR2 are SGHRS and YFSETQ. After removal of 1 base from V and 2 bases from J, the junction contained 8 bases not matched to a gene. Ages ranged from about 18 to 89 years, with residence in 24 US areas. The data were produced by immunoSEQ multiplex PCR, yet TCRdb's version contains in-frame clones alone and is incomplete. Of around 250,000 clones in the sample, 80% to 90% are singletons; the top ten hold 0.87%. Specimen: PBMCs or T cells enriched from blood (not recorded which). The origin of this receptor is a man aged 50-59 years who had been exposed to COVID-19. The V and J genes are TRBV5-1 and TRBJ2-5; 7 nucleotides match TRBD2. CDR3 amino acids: CASSLPLASGQETQYF. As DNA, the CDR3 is TGCGCCAGCAGCTTGCCTCTGGCTAGCGGTCAAGAGACCCAGTACTTC.